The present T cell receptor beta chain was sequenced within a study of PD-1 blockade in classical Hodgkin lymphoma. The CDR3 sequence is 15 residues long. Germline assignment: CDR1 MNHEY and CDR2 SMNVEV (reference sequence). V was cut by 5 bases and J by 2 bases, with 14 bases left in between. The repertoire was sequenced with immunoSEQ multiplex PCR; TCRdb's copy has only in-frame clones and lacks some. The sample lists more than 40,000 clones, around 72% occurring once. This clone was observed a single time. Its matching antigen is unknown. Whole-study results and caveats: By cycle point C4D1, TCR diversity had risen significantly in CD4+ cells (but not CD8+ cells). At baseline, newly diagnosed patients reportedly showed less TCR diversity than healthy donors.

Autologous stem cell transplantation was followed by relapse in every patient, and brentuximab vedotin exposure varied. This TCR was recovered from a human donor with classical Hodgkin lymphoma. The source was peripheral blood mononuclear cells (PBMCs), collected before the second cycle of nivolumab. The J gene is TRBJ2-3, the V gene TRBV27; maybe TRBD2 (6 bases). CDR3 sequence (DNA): TGTGCCAGCAGTCCGACGGGGGTAACCACAGATACGCAGTATTTT. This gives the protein CASSPTGVTTDTQYF.